The rows below give T cell receptor beta chains drawn from one sample of a study of T cells after yellow fever vaccination. TCRdb reprocessed the 5' RACE reads with MiXCR, giving one entry per CDR3 protein. The sample has 120,000 or so distinct CDR3 sequences; over 12% are singletons. The material sequenced was CD8+ T cells sorted from PBMCs, taken 5 days after the yellow fever booster vaccination. The receptors were sampled from a man aged 18-30 years who received the YFV17D yellow fever vaccine. Each CDR3 is given with its conserved first and last residue. D genes are given only for firm matches. Only some rows state a clone size, as once, few, many or a class for expanded clones.

clone size	V gene	D gene	J gene	CDR3 DNA	CDR3 protein
few	TRBV12-3/TRBV12-4	-	TRBJ2-1	TGTGCCAGCACCGCGACAGAGCTCTCCTACAATGAGCAGTTCTTC	CASTATELSYNEQFF
-	TRBV5-1	TRBD1	TRBJ1-1	TGCGCCAGCAGCACCGGACAGGGGGCGCGAGGAACTGAAGCTTTCTTT	CASSTGQGARGTEAFF
few	TRBV19	TRBD1	TRBJ1-1	TGTGCCAGTAGTACTTTCAAGGGACAGGAAGCTTTCTTT	CASSTFKGQEAFF
-	TRBV4-3	-	TRBJ2-3	TGCGCCAGCAGCGCCGACAGGTGGGGAACGACAGATACGCAGTATTTT	CASSADRWGTTDTQYF
-	TRBV7-9	TRBD2	TRBJ2-3	TGTGCCAGCAGCTCTCAGCGGGGGGAGAGCACAGATACGCAGTATTTT	CASSSQRGESTDTQYF
-	TRBV2	-	TRBJ2-4	TGTGCCAGCAGTGAAAGGGTTCAGCGGGCGGCCAAAAACATTCAGTACTTC	CASSERVQRAAKNIQYF
many	TRBV15	-	TRBJ1-1	TGTGCCACCAGCGGGAACACTGAAGCTTTCTTT	CATSGNTEAFF
-	TRBV3-1	-	TRBJ1-2	TGTGCCAGCAGCCAAGCCAACAAGATGTTTAGCGGCTACACCTTC	CASSQANKMFSGYTF
few	TRBV19	-	TRBJ2-2	TGTGCCAGTAGTGTGGAACAGGGTCCCGGGGAGCTGTTTTTT	CASSVEQGPGELFF
-	TRBV29-1	-	TRBJ1-1	TGCAGCGTTGATGGCAGGCCCACTGAAGCTTTCTTT	CSVDGRPTEAFF
few	TRBV9	-	TRBJ2-2	TGTGCCAGCAGCGCAAGGGCCTCTGCCGGCTACACCGGGGAGCTGTTTTTT	CASSARASAGYTGELFF